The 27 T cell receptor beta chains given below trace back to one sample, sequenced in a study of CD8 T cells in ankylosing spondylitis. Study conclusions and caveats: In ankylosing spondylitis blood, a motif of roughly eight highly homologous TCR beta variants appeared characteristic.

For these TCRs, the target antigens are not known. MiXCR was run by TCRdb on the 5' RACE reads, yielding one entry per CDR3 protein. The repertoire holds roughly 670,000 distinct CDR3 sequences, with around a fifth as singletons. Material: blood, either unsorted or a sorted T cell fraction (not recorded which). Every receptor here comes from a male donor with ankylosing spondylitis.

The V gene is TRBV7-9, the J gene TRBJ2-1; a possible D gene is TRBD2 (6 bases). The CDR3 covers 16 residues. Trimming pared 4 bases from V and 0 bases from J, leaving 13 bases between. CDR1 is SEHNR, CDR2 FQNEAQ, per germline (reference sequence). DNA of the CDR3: TGTGCCAGCAGCTCATTCATAGCGGCCTCCTACAATGAGCAGTTCTTC. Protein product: CASSSFIAASYNEQFF.

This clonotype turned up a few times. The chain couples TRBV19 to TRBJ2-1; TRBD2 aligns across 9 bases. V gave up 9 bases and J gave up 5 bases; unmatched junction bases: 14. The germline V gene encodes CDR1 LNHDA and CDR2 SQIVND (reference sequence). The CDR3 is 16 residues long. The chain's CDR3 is CASARTDSGGHNEQFF. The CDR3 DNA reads TGTGCCAGCGCGCGCACAGATAGCGGGGGCCACAATGAGCAGTTCTTC.

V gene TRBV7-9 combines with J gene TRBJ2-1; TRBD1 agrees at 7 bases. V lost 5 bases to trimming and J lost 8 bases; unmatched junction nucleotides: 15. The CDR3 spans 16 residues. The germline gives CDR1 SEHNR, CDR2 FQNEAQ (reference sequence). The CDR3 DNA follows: TGTGCCAGCAGCCCCTTGCCGCAGGGGGAAATAGATGAGCAGTTCTTC. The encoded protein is CASSPLPQGEIDEQFF.

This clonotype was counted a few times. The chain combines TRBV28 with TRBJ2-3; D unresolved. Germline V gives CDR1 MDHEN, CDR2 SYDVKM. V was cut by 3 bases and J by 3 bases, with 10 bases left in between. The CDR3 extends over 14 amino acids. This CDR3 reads CASSFPTLTDTQYF. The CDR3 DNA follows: TGTGCCAGCAGTTTCCCGACCTTAACAGATACGCAGTATTTT.

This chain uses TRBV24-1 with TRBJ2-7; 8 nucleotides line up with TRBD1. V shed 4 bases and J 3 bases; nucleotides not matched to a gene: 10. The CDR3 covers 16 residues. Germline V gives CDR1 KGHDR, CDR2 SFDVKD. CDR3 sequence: CATSDLTGTGNYEQYF. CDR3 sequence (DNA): TGTGCCACCAGTGACCTAACCGGGACAGGAAACTACGAGCAGTACTTC.

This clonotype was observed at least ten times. CDR3 in amino acids: CASTSGGPTDTQYF. CDR3 in DNA: TGTGCCAGCACTAGCGGGGGGCCCACAGATACGCAGTATTTT. The chain employs TRBV6-1 and TRBJ2-3, with TRBD2 matching 11 bases. The CDR3 covers 14 residues. Germline values: CDR1 MNHNS, CDR2 SASEGT. V gave up 7 bases and J gave up 2 bases; unmatched junction bases: 2.

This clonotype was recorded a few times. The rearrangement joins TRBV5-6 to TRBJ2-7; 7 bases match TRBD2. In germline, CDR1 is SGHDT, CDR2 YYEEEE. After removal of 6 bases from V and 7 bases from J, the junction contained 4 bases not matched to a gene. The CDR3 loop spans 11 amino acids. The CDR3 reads CASNLGREQYF. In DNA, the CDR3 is TGTGCCAGCAACCTCGGGAGGGAGCAGTACTTC.

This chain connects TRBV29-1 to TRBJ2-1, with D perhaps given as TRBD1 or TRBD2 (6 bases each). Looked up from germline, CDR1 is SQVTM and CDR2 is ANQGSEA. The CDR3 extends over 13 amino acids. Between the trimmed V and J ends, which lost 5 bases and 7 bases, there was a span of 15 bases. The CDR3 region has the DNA TGCAGCGTTTATAGGGGGGCCGGGAATGAGCAGTTCTTC. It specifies CSVYRGAGNEQFF.

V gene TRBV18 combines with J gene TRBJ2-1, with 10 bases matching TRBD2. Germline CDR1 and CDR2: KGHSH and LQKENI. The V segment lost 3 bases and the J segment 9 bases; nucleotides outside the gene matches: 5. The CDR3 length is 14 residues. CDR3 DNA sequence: TGTGCCAGCTCACCCCTAGCGGGAGTTTTTGAGCAGTTCTTC. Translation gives CASSPLAGVFEQFF.

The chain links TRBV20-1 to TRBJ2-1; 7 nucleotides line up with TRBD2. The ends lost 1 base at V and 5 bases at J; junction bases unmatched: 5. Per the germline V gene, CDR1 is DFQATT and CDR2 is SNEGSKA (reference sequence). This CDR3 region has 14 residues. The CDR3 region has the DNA TGCAGTGCTAGAGGGGAGGGCCGGAACAATGAGCAGTTCTTC. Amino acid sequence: CSARGEGRNNEQFF.

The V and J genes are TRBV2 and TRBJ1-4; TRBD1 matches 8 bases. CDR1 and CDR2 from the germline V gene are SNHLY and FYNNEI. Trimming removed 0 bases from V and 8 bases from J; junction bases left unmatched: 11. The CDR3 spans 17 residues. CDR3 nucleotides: TGTGCCAGCAGTGAAGCCCCCCTCAGGGGGCGAGGGGAAAAACTGTTTTTT. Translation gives CASSEAPLRGRGEKLFF.

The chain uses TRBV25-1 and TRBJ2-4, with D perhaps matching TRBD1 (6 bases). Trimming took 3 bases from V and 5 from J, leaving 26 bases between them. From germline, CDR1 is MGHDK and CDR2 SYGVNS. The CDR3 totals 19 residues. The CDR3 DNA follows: TGTGCCAGCAGTGACAAAATTCGGCGCGACACCGGACAGCAAAACATTCAGTACTTC. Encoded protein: CASSDKIRRDTGQQNIQYF.

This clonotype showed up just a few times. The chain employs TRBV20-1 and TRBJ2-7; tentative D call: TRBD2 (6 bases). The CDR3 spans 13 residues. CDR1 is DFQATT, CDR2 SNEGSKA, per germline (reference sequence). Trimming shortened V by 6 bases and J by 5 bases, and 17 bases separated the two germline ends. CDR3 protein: CSAREVTRDEQYF. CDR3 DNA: TGCAGTGCCAGGGAGGTGACTAGGGACGAGCAGTACTTC.

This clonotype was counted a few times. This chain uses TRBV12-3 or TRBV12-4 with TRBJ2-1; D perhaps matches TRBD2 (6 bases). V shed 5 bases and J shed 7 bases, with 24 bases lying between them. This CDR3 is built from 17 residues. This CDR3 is CASSPSFGGVEGNEQFF. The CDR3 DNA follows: TGTGCCAGCAGTCCATCTTTCGGCGGGGTTGAGGGAAATGAGCAGTTCTTC.

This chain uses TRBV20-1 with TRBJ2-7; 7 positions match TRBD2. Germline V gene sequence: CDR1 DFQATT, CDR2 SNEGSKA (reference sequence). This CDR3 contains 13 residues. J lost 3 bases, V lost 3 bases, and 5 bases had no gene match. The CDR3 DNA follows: TGCAGTGCTAGGGGGCGGGGGAACTACGAGCAGTACTTC. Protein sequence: CSARGRGNYEQYF.

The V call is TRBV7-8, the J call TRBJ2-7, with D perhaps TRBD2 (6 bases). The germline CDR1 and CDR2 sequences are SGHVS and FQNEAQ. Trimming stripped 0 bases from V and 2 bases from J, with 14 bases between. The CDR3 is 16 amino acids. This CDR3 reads CASSLAWTSGPYEQYF. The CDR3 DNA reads TGTGCCAGCAGCTTAGCGTGGACAAGCGGGCCCTACGAGCAGTACTTC.

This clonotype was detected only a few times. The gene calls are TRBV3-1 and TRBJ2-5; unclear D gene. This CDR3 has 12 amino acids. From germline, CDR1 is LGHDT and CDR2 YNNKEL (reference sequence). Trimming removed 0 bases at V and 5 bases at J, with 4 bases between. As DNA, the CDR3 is TGTGCCAGCAGCCAAGACGCCGAGACCCAGTACTTC. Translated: CASSQDAETQYF.

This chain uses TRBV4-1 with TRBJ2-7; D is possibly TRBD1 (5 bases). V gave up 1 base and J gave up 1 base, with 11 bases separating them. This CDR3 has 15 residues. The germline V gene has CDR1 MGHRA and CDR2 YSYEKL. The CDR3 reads CASSQARQSSYEQYF. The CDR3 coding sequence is TGCGCCAGCAGCCAAGCTAGACAGAGTTCCTACGAGCAGTACTTC.

CDR3 nucleotides: TGTGCCAGCAGTTTTCGGGTCGTCAGGGGTTTAGCGGGAGGGACCCGGGGGGAGCAGTACTTC. Protein: CASSFRVVRGLAGGTRGEQYF. The rearrangement links TRBV12-3 or TRBV12-4 to TRBJ2-7, with 11 bases that match TRBD2. This CDR3 has 21 residues. V gave up 3 bases and J gave up 7 bases; unmatched junction bases: 26.

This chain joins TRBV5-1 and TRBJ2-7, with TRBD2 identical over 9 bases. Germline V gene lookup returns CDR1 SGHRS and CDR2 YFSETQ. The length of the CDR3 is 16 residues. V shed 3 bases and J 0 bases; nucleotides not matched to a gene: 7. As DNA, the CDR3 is TGCGCCAGCAGCTCCCATAGCGGGAGTTCCTCCTACGAGCAGTACTTC. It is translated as CASSSHSGSSSYEQYF.

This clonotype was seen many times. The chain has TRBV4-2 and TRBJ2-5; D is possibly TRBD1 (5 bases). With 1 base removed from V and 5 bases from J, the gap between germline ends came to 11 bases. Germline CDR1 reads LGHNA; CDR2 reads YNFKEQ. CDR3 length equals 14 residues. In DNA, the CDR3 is TGTGCCAGCAGCCAAGGTGGGGCCGAGGAGACCCAGTACTTC. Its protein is CASSQGGAEETQYF.

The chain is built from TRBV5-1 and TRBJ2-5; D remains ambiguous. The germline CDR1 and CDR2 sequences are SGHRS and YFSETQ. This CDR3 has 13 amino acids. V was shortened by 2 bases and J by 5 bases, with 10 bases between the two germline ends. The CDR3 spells CASSFPDGETQYF. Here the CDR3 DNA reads TGCGCCAGCAGCTTCCCGGATGGGGAGACCCAGTACTTC.

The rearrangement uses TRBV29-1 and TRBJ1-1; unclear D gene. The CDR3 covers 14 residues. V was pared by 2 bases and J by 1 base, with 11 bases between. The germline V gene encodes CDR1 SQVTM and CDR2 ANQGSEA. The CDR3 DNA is TGCAGCGTTGAACTCCGGGGAACGAACACTGAAGCTTTCTTT. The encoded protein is CSVELRGTNTEAFF.

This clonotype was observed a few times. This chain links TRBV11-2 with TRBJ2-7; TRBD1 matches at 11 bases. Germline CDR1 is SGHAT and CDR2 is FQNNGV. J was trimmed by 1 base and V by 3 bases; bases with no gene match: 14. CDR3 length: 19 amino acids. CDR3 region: CASSLRVGQGAVSSYEQYF. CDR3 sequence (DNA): TGTGCCAGCAGCTTGAGGGTAGGACAGGGGGCCGTAAGTTCCTACGAGCAGTACTTC.

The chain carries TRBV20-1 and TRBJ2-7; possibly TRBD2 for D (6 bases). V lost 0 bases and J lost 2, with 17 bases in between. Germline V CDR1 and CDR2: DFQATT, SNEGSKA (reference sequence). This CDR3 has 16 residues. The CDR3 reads CSARDLLAERPYEQYF. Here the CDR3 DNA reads TGCAGTGCTAGAGATCTCTTAGCGGAGAGACCCTACGAGCAGTACTTC.

In DNA form, the CDR3 reads TGCGCCAGCAGGCTGGGAAGCGGGACGACCGGGGAGCTGTTTTTT. Its translation is CASRLGSGTTGELFF. This chain joins TRBV4-1 and TRBJ2-2; 7 bases fit TRBD2. The CDR3 spans 15 residues. The V and J ends lost 6 bases and 5 bases, in that order; junction bases with no gene match: 9. Per germline, CDR1 MGHRA and CDR2 YSYEKL.

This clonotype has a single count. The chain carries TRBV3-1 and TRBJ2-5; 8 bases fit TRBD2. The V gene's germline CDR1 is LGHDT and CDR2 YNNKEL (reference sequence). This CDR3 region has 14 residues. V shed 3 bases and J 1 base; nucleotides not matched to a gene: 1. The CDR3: CASSHTSGQETQYF. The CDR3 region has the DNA TGTGCCAGCAGCCACACTAGCGGCCAAGAGACCCAGTACTTC.